This T cell receptor (beta chain) was profiled in a study of cytomegalovirus exposure and HLA in healthy donors. This CDR3 contains 14 residues. Per germline, CDR1 SNHLY and CDR2 FYNNEI. Losses at the gene ends were 4 bases for V and 13 bases for J; bases not matched to a gene: 10. Both 60 Vbeta primers and 13 Jbeta primers went into the PCR. Clones were read by immunoSEQ multiplex PCR, and TCRdb kept only the in-frame ones, dropping some. The repertoire consists of roughly 150,000 clones, with about 80% occurring once and the leading ten covering about 6.5%. This clone was observed a few times. Its antigen remains unknown. Whole-study findings and limits: Listed as cytomegalovirus-associated were 150 to 200 TCR beta chains. A few CMV-associated chains were confirmed in vitro to be specific for CMV antigens.

The chain recombines TRBV2 with TRBJ1-4; TRBD1 agrees at 9 bases. Sequencing used PBMCs. The clonotype originates from a man aged 40-49 years in good health and CMV-seropositive. The CDR3 protein is CASSGDRELYGLFF. CDR3 nucleotide sequence: TGTGCCAGCAGTGGGGACAGGGAACTTTATGGACTGTTTTTT.